These T cell receptor beta chains were read from a single sample in a study of cytomegalovirus exposure and HLA in healthy donors. The method was immunoSEQ multiplex PCR; TCRdb's version includes in-frame clones alone and lacks a portion of them. The data show some 130,000 clones, 75% to 85% seen once. Sample: PBMCs. The origin of the receptors is a man between 18 and 35 years old in good health and CMV-seronegative. Both conserved end residues are trimmed from each CDR3.

J	length	V	CDR3
TRBJ2-1	12	TRBV11-3	ASSYASVNNEQF
TRBJ1-6	13	TRBV27	ASRPTGTYNSPLH
TRBJ1-2	12	TRBV19	ASSSPPDTYGYT
TRBJ2-7	11	TRBV6-5	ASTQGLPLEQY
TRBJ2-2	14	TRBV4-2	ASSQWRGKQTGELF
TRBJ2-3	12	TRBV6-1	ASSEGAETDTQY
TRBJ2-7	13	TRBV27	ASSPIAGLSYEQY
TRBJ2-4	19	TRBV18	ASSARSGGTSGALAKNIQY
TRBJ2-7	11	TRBV28	ASSPTSRYEQY
TRBJ2-5	13	TRBV11-3	ASSSARGRGETQY
TRBJ2-7	10	TRBV10-2	ASRSFTYEQY
TRBJ1-1	16	TRBV7-3	ASSLTNTGPQTWTEAF
TRBJ2-7	12	TRBV6-5	ATKKRGGTGEQY
TRBJ1-6	13	TRBV18	ASSRGTGVNSPLH
TRBJ2-3	16	TRBV27	ASTRLAGQFGATDTQY
TRBJ1-1	12	TRBV28	ASSLRQGWTEAF
TRBJ1-2	13	TRBV27	ASSLKGQLNYGYT
TRBJ1-4	13	TRBV2	ASSSMDRGGEKLF
TRBJ1-2	14	TRBV7-9	ASSPRGRRGNYGYT
TRBJ1-1	16	TRBV28	ASRIIRAWGDKNTEAF
TRBJ2-5	12	TRBV5-1	ASSPRTGPETQY
TRBJ1-1	11	TRBV7-7	ASSSDRGTEAF
TRBJ2-1	15	TRBV11-3	AGRRVSKTGGENEQF
TRBJ1-2	12	TRBV5-1	ASRPGDGNYGYT
TRBJ2-5	13	TRBV7-9	ASSSILVSQETQY
TRBJ2-1	15	TRBV7-9	ASSLFASLISYNEQF
TRBJ2-5	14	TRBV5-1	ASSMAGTGGAETQY
TRBJ2-7	12	TRBV5-1	ASSSRDNSYEQY
TRBJ2-1	15	TRBV6-4	ASLLAGVCSSYNEQF
TRBJ2-1	11	TRBV5-1	ASNKPPKNEQF
TRBJ1-4	12	TRBV6-1	ASNRDRSNEKLF
TRBJ2-1	14	TRBV6-6	ASSLWTSGKNNEQF
TRBJ1-5	10	TRBV30	AWSRQGQPQH
TRBJ2-1	11	TRBV28	ASSILSYNEQF
TRBJ1-6	11	TRBV10-3	AITSQLNSPLH
TRBJ2-1	10	TRBV13	ASSLQGNEQF
TRBJ2-3	15	TRBV9	ASSNRASGSGTDTQY
-	13	TRBV28	ASSLSASGSYEQY
TRBJ2-7	13	TRBV11-3	ASSPSGTKPYEQY
TRBJ2-5	15	TRBV5-4	ASSLTSATTGTKIQY
TRBJ2-1	14	TRBV6-4	ASSDSGLAGYNEQF
TRBJ2-7	11	TRBV11-3	ASSSTGTSEQY
TRBJ2-2	13	TRBV18	ASSNGLAGTGELF
TRBJ1-2	14	TRBV6-4	ASRGPRDRGDYGYT
TRBJ2-5	13	TRBV28	ASSPAGTGGETQY
TRBJ2-5	13	TRBV7-2	ASSSWTGISETQY
TRBJ2-7	12	TRBV9	ASSVLPGSREQY
TRBJ1-1	12	TRBV11-1	ASNPPQGGTEAF
TRBJ1-6	11	TRBV19	ASSTPGYSPLH